This T cell receptor (beta chain) was recovered during a study of PD-1 blockade in classical Hodgkin lymphoma. Overall study results and limits: Relapsed/refractory patients reportedly had lower baseline diversity than newly diagnosed patients. Patients starting nivolumab less than 1 year after ASCT had lower diversity and were excluded from later analyses.

Brentuximab vedotin exposure varied, and every patient relapsed after autologous stem cell transplantation. CDR3 length: 14 residues. CDR1 and CDR2 (germline): SGHKS, YYEKEE (reference sequence). Trimming shortened V by 3 bases and J by 1 base, and 7 bases separated the two germline ends. The table came from immunoSEQ multiplex PCR; TCRdb's copy has only in-frame clones and leaves some out. The profile covers 10,000 to 15,000 clones, with 80% appearing a single time and about 24% taken by the ten largest. A remark on this clone: Its cognate antigen is unknown.

V is TRBV5-5 and J is TRBJ1-4; D gene unclear. This sample comprised peripheral blood mononuclear cells (PBMCs), obtained at baseline. The TCR comes from a human donor with classical Hodgkin lymphoma. CDR3 residues: CASSWWVTNEKLFF. The CDR3 DNA reads as TGTGCCAGCAGCTGGTGGGTAACTAATGAAAAACTGTTTTTT. The full variable domain, in which reference TRBV5-5 and TRBJ1-4 provide the parts outside the CDR3, is DAGVTQSPTHLIKTRGQQVTLRCSPISGHKSVSWYQQVLGQGPQFIFQYYEKEERGRGNFPDRFSARQFPNYSSELNVNALLLGDSALYLCASSWWVTNEKLFFGSGTQLSVL.